Each of the 27 T cell receptor beta chains below was sequenced from the same sample in a study of blood T cell repertoires in COVID-19. Using immunoSEQ multiplex PCR, the repertoire was profiled, and TCRdb retains in-frame clones only, with some absent. The repertoire holds more than 200,000 clones, with more than 75% as singletons. Sequencing input: peripheral blood. Receptors originate from a woman aged 60-75 years with COVID-19, enrolled during active disease.

The chain uses TRBV7-9 and TRBJ2-1, with TRBD2 matching over 7 bases. The length of the CDR3 is 15 residues. Germline V gives CDR1 SEHNR, CDR2 FQNEAQ (reference sequence). Trimming cost V 3 bases and J 9 bases; bases outside gene matches: 11. CDR3 coding DNA: TGTGCCAGCAGCTTCACCGGGGGGTCGACGAGTGAGCAGTTCTTC. Translated, it gives CASSFTGGSTSEQFF.

The chain is built from TRBV5-1 and TRBJ1-4; D remains unclear. The CDR3 totals 15 residues. Per the germline V gene, CDR1 is SGHRS and CDR2 is YFSETQ. With 0 bases removed from V and 0 bases from J, the gap between germline ends came to 6 bases. The DNA for the CDR3 is TGCGCCAGCAGCTTGGCCGGAGCAACTAATGAAAAACTGTTTTTT. Amino acid sequence: CASSLAGATNEKLFF.

The V call is TRBV2, the J call TRBJ2-5; TRBD1 might be the D (5 bases). This CDR3 has 14 amino acids. Germline assignment: CDR1 SNHLY and CDR2 FYNNEI. Between the trimmed V and J ends, which lost 6 bases and 4 bases, there was a span of 15 bases. CDR3 nucleotide sequence: TGTGCCAGCAGAGAGACTCAGGGTATAGAGACCCAGTACTTC. This gives the protein CASRETQGIETQYF.

The sample holds a few counts of this clone. DNA of the CDR3: TGTGCCAGCAGTTTCAAGTTCCGGGGATTCGAGCAGTACTTC. It translates to CASSFKFRGFEQYF. The genes are TRBV27 and TRBJ2-7, with a weak D call TRBD2 (5 bases). The germline V gene has CDR1 MNHEY and CDR2 SMNVEV (reference sequence). This CDR3 comprises 14 residues. Trimming removed 3 bases at V and 6 bases at J, with 15 bases between.

The rearrangement joins TRBV29-1 to TRBJ1-2; D ambiguous. V dropped 6 bases and J dropped 0 bases, with 8 bases sitting between them. This CDR3 is 12 amino acids long. The germline CDR1 and CDR2 sequences are SQVTM and ANQGSEA. DNA for the CDR3: TGCAGCGTCCGACACCCTAACTATGGCTACACCTTC. Translating it yields CSVRHPNYGYTF. Combining the CDR3 with reference TRBV29-1 and TRBJ1-2 gives the whole variable domain SAVISQKPSRDICQRGTSLTIQCQVDSQVTMMFWYRQQPGQSLTLIATANQGSEATYESGFVIDKFPISRPNLTFSTLTVSNMSPEDSSIYLCSVRHPNYGYTFGSGTRLTVV.

This clone was found a few times. V usage is TRBV19 and J usage is TRBJ1-5; maybe TRBD1 (5 bases). Trimming took off 7 bases at V and 3 bases at J, with 13 bases between the two ends. The CDR3 is made up of 14 amino acids. The germline gives CDR1 LNHDA, CDR2 SQIVND (reference sequence). The CDR3 loop reads CASNPPGSNQPQHF. CDR3 in DNA: TGTGCCAGTAATCCTCCAGGGTCCAATCAGCCCCAGCATTTT.

In DNA form, the CDR3 reads TGTGCCAGCAGCGCGGGCGGGGCCTACGAGCAGTACTTC. The encoded protein is CASSAGGAYEQYF. V and J are TRBV5-4 and TRBJ2-7; maybe TRBD2 (6 bases). The V end was cut by 4 bases, the J end by 2 bases, with 10 bases between. The germline V gene encodes CDR1 SGHNT and CDR2 YYREEE (reference sequence). The CDR3 loop spans 13 amino acids.

The genes are TRBV25-1 and TRBJ1-1; TRBD1 aligns across 8 bases. J lost 0 bases, V lost 5 bases, and 5 bases had no gene match. This CDR3 is 15 amino acids long. Looked up from germline, CDR1 is MGHDK and CDR2 is SYGVNS. CDR3 residues: CASSPWTGMNTEAFF. The CDR3 DNA sequence: TGTGCCAGCAGTCCTTGGACAGGGATGAACACTGAAGCTTTCTTT.

The chain has TRBV27 and TRBJ2-7; D ambiguous. Germline values: CDR1 MNHEY, CDR2 SMNVEV (reference sequence). The CDR3 sequence is 14 residues long. V lost 2 bases to trimming and J lost 1 base, with 9 bases between them. The CDR3 reads CASSLLSPSYEQYF. CDR3 DNA sequence: TGTGCCAGCAGTTTACTGTCCCCTTCCTACGAGCAGTACTTC.

The chain recombines TRBV11-2 with TRBJ1-1, with D unclear. The V gene lost 0 bases and the J gene lost 2 bases, with 16 bases spanning the gap. This CDR3 is built from 17 residues. Germline CDR1 SGHAT, CDR2 FQNNGV. The DNA for the CDR3 is TGTGCCAGCAGCTTAGAGGGGAGCCTGTCGGGAAACACTGAAGCTTTCTTT. Residues: CASSLEGSLSGNTEAFF.

The V gene is TRBV3-1 (or the pseudogene TRBV3-2), the J gene TRBJ2-1; a weak D match, TRBD1 (6 bases). Trimming shortened V by 4 bases and J by 8 bases, and 18 bases separated the two germline ends. This CDR3 is built from 15 residues. Germline CDR1 reads LGHDT; CDR2 reads YNNKEL (reference sequence). This CDR3 is CASSPWGTPSHEQFF. CDR3 DNA: TGTGCCAGCAGCCCGTGGGGGACACCGAGCCATGAGCAGTTCTTC.

V usage is TRBV30 and J usage is TRBJ1-4; D perhaps matches TRBD1 (5 bases). Germline assignment: CDR1 GTSNPN and CDR2 SVGIG (reference sequence). CDR3 size: 13 residues. V shed 1 base and J shed 8 bases, with 11 bases lying between them. The CDR3 here is CAWSDGAREKLFF. CDR3 sequence (DNA): TGTGCCTGGAGTGATGGGGCTCGGGAAAAACTGTTTTTT.

The rearrangement joins TRBV7-3 to TRBJ2-5; 9 bases are shared with TRBD2. CDR3 length equals 16 residues. J gave up 4 bases and V 5 bases, and 11 bases lay outside the gene matches. The germline V gene encodes CDR1 SGHTA and CDR2 FQGTGA. In nucleotides, the CDR3 is TGTGCCAGCAGCCCCCACGCGGGAGGGTCCCCAGAGACCCAGTACTTC. Translated: CASSPHAGGSPETQYF.

This chain uses TRBV6-5 with TRBJ1-1; D possibly corresponds to TRBD1 (6 bases). CDR3 size: 16 residues. V shed 6 bases and J shed 0 bases, with 17 bases lying between them. The germline gives CDR1 MNHEY, CDR2 SVGAGI. CDR3 in amino acids: CASSYGTSLLNTEAFF. CDR3 bases: TGTGCCAGCAGCTACGGGACATCCCTTCTGAACACTGAAGCTTTCTTT.

The rearrangement uses TRBV7-9 and TRBJ2-2; D is perhaps TRBD2 (5 bases). V shed 1 base and J shed 10 bases, with 16 bases lying between them. CDR1 and CDR2 (germline): SEHNR, FQNEAQ (reference sequence). The CDR3 is 15 residues long. This CDR3 is CASSLGEGTDMELFF. The CDR3 DNA reads as TGTGCCAGCAGCTTAGGAGAGGGCACAGACATGGAGCTGTTTTTT.

V usage is TRBV28 and J usage is TRBJ1-4, with 8 bases lining up with TRBD1. In germline, CDR1 is MDHEN, CDR2 SYDVKM. The CDR3 spans 15 residues. Trimming removed 3 bases from V and 8 bases from J; junction bases left unmatched: 8. The DNA for the CDR3 is TGTGCCAGCAGTTTCCCCGGACAGGGAGGGGAAAAACTGTTTTTT. This translates into CASSFPGQGGEKLFF.

This clone showed up just a few times. The rearrangement links TRBV28 to TRBJ1-2; D unresolved. Trimming removed 5 bases at V and 8 bases at J, with 9 bases between. CDR3 size: 11 residues. CDR1 is MDHEN, CDR2 SYDVKM, per germline. The CDR3 coding sequence is TGTGCCAGCAGTAACCGAGGAGGCTACACCTTC. Translating it yields CASSNRGGYTF.

The CDR3 sequence is CASSRSGTGFYGYTF. For the CDR3, the DNA is TGTGCCAGCAGTCGTTCCGGGACAGGGTTCTATGGCTACACCTTC. The chain carries TRBV11-1 and TRBJ1-2, with TRBD1 matching over 9 bases. The CDR3 is 15 amino acids. V lost 6 bases to trimming and J lost 4 bases; unmatched junction nucleotides: 9. Germline loops: CDR1 SGHAT, CDR2 FQDESV (reference sequence).

This sequence joins TRBV5-1 and TRBJ1-6; D gene uncertain. Trimming took off 3 bases at V and 0 bases at J, with 13 bases between the two ends. The germline gives CDR1 SGHRS, CDR2 YFSETQ. The CDR3 is 17 residues long. The CDR3 region is CASSYALPSSYNSPLHF. In DNA form, the CDR3 reads TGCGCCAGCAGCTACGCACTACCGAGCTCCTATAATTCACCCCTCCACTTT.

The rearrangement joins TRBV5-4 to TRBJ1-2; maybe TRBD1 (6 bases). CDR3 length equals 13 residues. Germline values: CDR1 SGHNT, CDR2 YYREEE (reference sequence). The V gene lost 4 bases and the J gene lost 8 bases, with 15 bases spanning the gap. Here the CDR3 DNA reads TGTGCCAGCAGCATCGGACAGTCTGAGGGCTACACCTTC. Its translation: CASSIGQSEGYTF. Together with reference TRBV5-4 and TRBJ1-2, the CDR3 gives the full variable domain: ETGVTQSPTHLIKTRGQQVTLRCSSQSGHNTVSWYQQALGQGPQFIFQYYREEENGRGNFPPRFSGLQFPNYSSELNVNALELDDSALYLCASSIGQSEGYTFGSGTRLTVV.

The J gene is TRBJ2-2, the V gene TRBV10-3; 13 positions agree with TRBD2. This CDR3 contains 18 residues. Trimming at V came to 5 bases and at J to 1 base, leaving 7 bases not matched to a gene. Germline V gene lookup returns CDR1 ENHRY and CDR2 SYGVKD. The CDR3 DNA sequence: TGTGCCATCAGTACGCCGGGACTAGCGGGGCAGAACACCGGGGAGCTGTTTTTT. Encoded protein: CAISTPGLAGQNTGELFF.

The chain employs TRBV6-5 and TRBJ1-2; D is undetermined. The germline V gene has CDR1 MNHEY and CDR2 SVGAGI. The CDR3 contains 14 residues. With 5 bases removed from V and 4 bases from J, the gap between germline ends came to 14 bases. The CDR3 here is CASSKPLSGYGYTF. DNA for the CDR3: TGTGCCAGCAGTAAACCGCTCTCGGGCTATGGCTACACCTTC.

The chain links TRBV5-1 to TRBJ2-7; 9 bases are shared with TRBD1. The CDR3 extends over 15 amino acids. Germline V CDR1 and CDR2: SGHRS, YFSETQ. With V trimmed by 0 bases and J by 6 bases, 7 bases remained unmatched. The DNA of the CDR3 is TGCGCCAGCAGCTTGGGGGACAGGGCCAGGGGCGAGCAGTACTTC. As protein: CASSLGDRARGEQYF.

This sequence joins TRBV19 and TRBJ1-1; 10 bases match TRBD1. This CDR3 spans 16 amino acids. In germline, CDR1 is LNHDA, CDR2 SQIVND (reference sequence). V trimming: 5 bases; J trimming: 1 base; junction bases outside the gene matches: 7. The CDR3 is CASSLGQGSENTEAFF. The CDR3 nucleotides read TGTGCCAGTAGTTTGGGACAGGGGTCGGAGAACACTGAAGCTTTCTTT.

This clone was recorded only once. The chain has TRBV3-1 (or the pseudogene TRBV3-2) and TRBJ2-1; TRBD2 matches at 11 bases. V shed 1 base, J shed 4 bases, and the junction held 9 bases outside the gene matches. The CDR3 covers 18 residues. CDR1 is LGHDT, CDR2 YNNKEL, per germline (reference sequence). CDR3 sequence: CASSQVVSSGRYYNEQFF. CDR3 in DNA: TGTGCCAGCAGCCAAGTTGTCTCTAGCGGGAGGTATTACAATGAGCAGTTCTTC.

This clone has a single count. The rearrangement uses TRBV6-1 and TRBJ1-2; D is unresolved. This CDR3 is built from 13 residues. The germline CDR1 and CDR2 sequences are MNHNS and SASEGT. The V gene lost 1 base and the J gene lost 4 bases, with 7 bases spanning the gap. The CDR3 sequence: CASSEVETYGYTF. In nucleotides, the CDR3 is TGTGCCAGCAGTGAAGTGGAGACCTATGGCTACACCTTC.

The chain links TRBV20-1 to TRBJ2-7, with 7 bases fitting TRBD1. Germline assignment: CDR1 DFQATT and CDR2 SNEGSKA (reference sequence). The CDR3 runs 13 residues. With V trimmed by 3 bases and J by 2 bases, 4 bases remained unmatched. The chain's CDR3 is CSASRGQTYEQYF. The DNA for the CDR3 is TGCAGTGCTAGTCGGGGACAGACCTACGAGCAGTACTTC.